This T cell receptor (beta chain) is from a study of blood T cell repertoires in COVID-19. Germline V gives CDR1 KGHSH, CDR2 LQKENI. The CDR3 runs to 16 residues. The V gene lost 2 bases and the J gene lost 3 bases, with 17 bases spanning the gap. Sequencing used immunoSEQ multiplex PCR; TCRdb keeps in-frame clones, though not all of them. The data contain roughly 220,000 clones, 90% of them singletons. The TCR originated in a man between 25 and 39 years old who had been exposed to COVID-19. The chain links TRBV18 to TRBJ2-7, with TRBD2 as a possible D gene (6 bases). The sample consisted of PBMCs or T cells enriched from blood (not recorded which). DNA for the CDR3: TGTGCCAGCTCACCAGTTGGAGGGAGTGGGATCTACGAGCAGTACTTC. It codes for CASSPVGGSGIYEQYF.